Following are 20 T cell receptor beta chains from one sample sequenced in a study of shared clonotypes between healthy human individuals. Here immunoSEQ multiplex PCR was the method, and the copy in TCRdb shows in-frame clones only, minus some. This table holds about 1.5 million clones, over 95% found once. Source material: naive CD4+ T cells sorted from blood. The subset here: CD45RA+ positively selected. The receptors were gathered from a man aged 25-40 years in good health.

This chain connects TRBV7-9 to TRBJ2-3; D is uncertain. V dropped 4 bases and J dropped 1 base, with 15 bases sitting between them. The CDR3 covers 16 residues. In germline, CDR1 is SEHNR, CDR2 FQNEAQ (reference sequence). This chain's CDR3 is CASSSARPGGTDTQYF. In DNA, the CDR3 is TGTGCCAGCAGCTCAGCCCGACCGGGTGGCACAGATACGCAGTATTTT.

This clone was counted once. The genes are TRBV2 and TRBJ2-5; D is unresolved. V dropped 3 bases and J dropped 5 bases, with 16 bases sitting between them. The germline CDR1 and CDR2 sequences are SNHLY and FYNNEI. CDR3 length equals 15 residues. CDR3 nucleotide sequence: TGTGCCAGCAGTGACGGGCCTTTCAACGGCGAGACCCAGTACTTC. This encodes CASSDGPFNGETQYF.

The V and J genes are TRBV27 and TRBJ2-5; D possibly corresponds to TRBD2 (6 bases). Germline values: CDR1 MNHEY, CDR2 SMNVEV (reference sequence). V gave up 3 bases and J gave up 4 bases, with 15 bases separating them. The CDR3 totals 15 residues. The CDR3 here is CASSFQRGVGETQYF. The CDR3 DNA is TGTGCCAGCAGTTTTCAGCGCGGGGTAGGAGAGACCCAGTACTTC.

In this sample, this clone turned up once. This chain uses TRBV7-9 with TRBJ2-1; D uncertain. Germline-derived CDR1 and CDR2 are SEHNR and FQNEAQ (reference sequence). The CDR3 totals 14 residues. Trimming removed 5 bases at V and 3 bases at J, with 11 bases between. The CDR3 sequence: CASSLTQHYNEQFF. The CDR3 DNA follows: TGTGCCAGCAGCCTCACTCAGCACTACAATGAGCAGTTCTTC.

The chain recombines TRBV11-2 with TRBJ2-5; 8 bases match TRBD1. The germline V gene has CDR1 SGHAT and CDR2 FQNNGV. After removal of 5 bases from V and 3 bases from J, the junction contained 5 bases not matched to a gene. The CDR3 is made up of 14 amino acids. The CDR3 loop is CASSQTGVKETQYF. CDR3 coding DNA: TGTGCCAGCAGCCAGACAGGGGTAAAAGAGACCCAGTACTTC. Full variable domain (missing parts from reference TRBV11-2 and TRBJ2-5): EAGVAQSPRYKIIEKRQSVAFWCNPISGHATLYWYQQILGQGPKLLIQFQNNGVVDDSQLPKDRFSAERLKGVDSTLKIQPAKLEDSAVYLCASSQTGVKETQYFGPGTRLLVL.

The chain links TRBV6-1 to TRBJ2-2; TRBD1 matches at 7 bases. With V trimmed by 10 bases and J by 5 bases, 13 bases remained unmatched. The CDR3 runs to 15 residues. Germline V lookup: CDR1 MNHNS, CDR2 SASEGT. CDR3 coding DNA: TGTGCCACCCAGAGGGACAGCCCTATAACCGGGGAGCTGTTTTTT. Translation: CATQRDSPITGELFF.

This chain joins TRBV7-3 and TRBJ2-3, with 14 positions matching TRBD2. The CDR3 runs 20 residues. Germline V lookup: CDR1 SGHTA, CDR2 FQGTGA. The junction had 17 bases not matched to a gene; V was cut back by 5 bases and J by 4 bases. The CDR3 DNA sequence: TGTGCCAGCAGCACTCCGGGACTAGCGGGAGAAGAAGGATCGGCAGATACGCAGTATTTT. This sequence encodes CASSTPGLAGEEGSADTQYF.

In this sample, this clone turned up once. The chain uses TRBV4-1 and TRBJ2-1, with D unresolved. The germline CDR1 and CDR2 sequences are MGHRA and YSYEKL. The CDR3 is 15 residues long. Trimming removed 4 bases from V and 6 bases from J, with 16 bases in between. CDR3 sequence: CASSLMPSGINEQFF. The CDR3 bases are TGCGCCAGCAGCCTAATGCCCTCTGGGATCAATGAGCAGTTCTTC.

V gene TRBV19 combines with J gene TRBJ1-1; 8 positions agree with TRBD1. With 6 bases clipped from V and 10 bases from J, the junction kept 16 bases outside the gene matches. The CDR3 is 15 residues long. Germline V lookup: CDR1 LNHDA, CDR2 SQIVND (reference sequence). The CDR3 DNA reads as TGTGCCAGTAGCCAAATGTCCCGGGACAGGTTCGTAGCTTTCTTT. Encoded protein: CASSQMSRDRFVAFF.

The chain combines TRBV5-8 with TRBJ1-2; possible D gene TRBD1, 5 bases. Trimming cost V 0 bases and J 1 base, with 10 bases left between them. Germline V gene data show CDR1 as SGHTS and CDR2 as YDEGEE. There are 15 residues in the CDR3. The CDR3 sequence: CASSLVAGGNYGYTF. In DNA, the CDR3 is TGTGCCAGCAGCTTGGTAGCCGGGGGTAACTATGGCTACACCTTC.

The chain carries TRBV5-4 and TRBJ2-1; D is undetermined. With 2 bases removed from V and 7 bases from J, the gap between germline ends came to 10 bases. The CDR3 has 13 residues. Germline CDR1 is SGHNT and CDR2 is YYREEE (reference sequence). CDR3 sequence reads: CASSFLDPNEQFF. The CDR3 DNA reads as TGTGCCAGCAGCTTCCTAGATCCGAATGAGCAGTTCTTC.

This chain joins TRBV6-6 and TRBJ2-3, with unresolved D. The CDR3 loop spans 12 amino acids. The germline V and J ends were trimmed by 4 bases and 6 bases, with 8 bases remaining between them. CDR1 and CDR2 (germline): MNHNY, SVGAGI (reference sequence). Here the CDR3 DNA reads TGTGCCAGCAGTTTTCCCCGGGATACGCAGTATTTT. Its translation is CASSFPRDTQYF.

The chain employs TRBV15 and TRBJ1-5; D remains unclear. V shed 3 bases and J shed 4 bases, with 4 bases lying between them. This CDR3 has 12 residues. Germline V gene sequence: CDR1 LNHNV, CDR2 YYDKDF (reference sequence). As DNA, the CDR3 is TGTGCCACCAGCAGGATTAATCAGCCCCAGCATTTT. Its protein product is CATSRINQPQHF.

The chain recombines TRBV5-4 with TRBJ1-3; D is unresolved. The V gene's germline CDR1 is SGHNT and CDR2 YYREEE (reference sequence). This CDR3 is 16 amino acids long. Trimming shortened V by 1 base and J by 2 bases, and 13 bases separated the two germline ends. The CDR3 bases are TGTGCCAGCAGCTTGCGGCGGAACTGGGCTGGAAACACCATATATTTT. It encodes CASSLRRNWAGNTIYF.

As concerns this clone: A junction end diverges from the germline sequence, so it may reflect a read error. V usage is TRBV5-4 and J usage is TRBJ2-7; 7 bases fit TRBD2. The germline V gene has CDR1 SGHNT and CDR2 YYREEE (reference sequence). The CDR3 totals 13 residues. CDR3 amino acids: CASSPKNGGFPHF. Here the CDR3 DNA reads TGTGCCAGCAGCCCAAAAAACGGGGGGTTCCCCCACTTC.

V is TRBV5-4 and J is TRBJ1-5, with no clear D. In germline, CDR1 is SGHNT, CDR2 YYREEE (reference sequence). V lost 0 bases to trimming and J lost 4 bases, with 8 bases between them. This CDR3 has 14 residues. In DNA form, the CDR3 reads TGTGCCAGCAGCTTGGATCCGGGAAATCAGCCCCAGCATTTT. It is translated as CASSLDPGNQPQHF.

The chain recombines TRBV12-2 with TRBJ2-7; the table's D gene call, TRBD2, was not cross checked with the DNA. TRBV12-2 is reported as a pseudogene. The CDR3 spans 16 residues. The CDR3 DNA follows: TGTGCAAGTCGCTCCAAAAAACTAGCGGTATCCTACGAGCAGTACTTC. The encoded protein is CASRSKKLAVSYEQYF.

The DNA of the CDR3 is TGCGCCAGCAGAACCCTACCGGGACATGAAAAACTGTTTTTT. It specifies CASRTLPGHEKLFF. The chain has TRBV5-1 and TRBJ1-4, with a tentative D call TRBD1 (5 bases). CDR1 and CDR2 (germline): SGHRS, YFSETQ. The V and J ends lost 5 bases and 6 bases respectively, with 14 bases between them. The CDR3 covers 14 residues.

The rearrangement joins TRBV6-1 to TRBJ2-1; 11 bases are a match to TRBD1. Germline V gene data show CDR1 as MNHNS and CDR2 as SASEGT. After removal of 3 bases from V and 9 bases from J, the junction contained 4 bases not matched to a gene. The CDR3 covers 14 residues. CDR3 amino acids: CASSDRGQGVEQFF. In nucleotides, the CDR3 is TGTGCCAGCAGTGATAGGGGACAGGGGGTTGAGCAGTTCTTC.

V is TRBV5-1 and J is TRBJ1-1; weak D call: TRBD1 (5 bases). Germline V gene lookup returns CDR1 SGHRS and CDR2 YFSETQ. With 5 bases removed from V and 5 bases from J, the gap between germline ends came to 22 bases. This CDR3 has 16 amino acids. The CDR3 region is CASRVPFDSPKTEAFF. In DNA, the CDR3 is TGCGCCAGCAGAGTCCCTTTCGACAGTCCTAAGACTGAAGCTTTCTTT.